Listed below are T cell receptor beta chains from one sample, sequenced in a study of blood T cell repertoires in COVID-19. TCRdb's copy holds only in-frame clones and misses some; the assay was immunoSEQ multiplex PCR. The data contain around 160,000 clones, 75% to 90% of them singletons. Sequenced input: PBMCs or T cells enriched from blood (not recorded which). These receptors were collected from a woman aged 60-75 years who had recovered from COVID-19. Both conserved end residues are part of each CDR3. Fields, in order: D gene, V gene, clone size, J gene, CDR3 protein, CDR3 DNA. The D gene is left open where the match is weak. Where a row states a size, it is once, few, many or the class of an expanded clone; other rows omit it.

-	TRBV27	once	TRBJ2-7	CASKQGLNEQYF	TGTGCCAGCAAACAGGGTCTGAACGAGCAGTACTTC
TRBD1	TRBV5-5	-	TRBJ1-3	CASSSGQQGNTIYF	TGTGCCAGCAGCTCGGGACAGCAAGGAAACACCATATATTTT
-	TRBV5-1	-	TRBJ1-5	CASSLWGPGSNQPQHF	TGCGCCAGCAGCTTGTGGGGGCCCGGTAGCAATCAGCCCCAGCATTTT
-	TRBV3-1/TRBV3-2	-	TRBJ2-7	CASSHFPYEQYF	TGTGCCAGCAGCCACTTTCCCTACGAGCAGTACTTC
-	TRBV7-2	-	TRBJ1-4	CASTYSTANEKLFF	TGTGCCAGCACCTACTCTACGGCTAATGAAAAACTGTTTTTT
TRBD1	TRBV5-1	-	TRBJ1-2	CASSIRQGPNYGYTF	TGCGCCAGCAGCATCCGACAGGGTCCTAACTATGGCTACACCTTC
-	TRBV27	-	TRBJ1-5	CASSLRAANQPQHF	TGTGCCAGCAGCTTACGCGCGGCCAATCAGCCCCAGCATTTT
TRBD2	TRBV11-2	-	TRBJ2-7	CASSFHRLAEYEQYF	TGTGCCAGCAGCTTTCATCGGCTAGCGGAATACGAGCAGTACTTC
TRBD1	TRBV4-1	once	TRBJ2-7	CASSQEGAGTGASEQYF	TGCGCCAGCAGCCAAGAGGGGGCCGGGACAGGGGCTTCCGAGCAGTACTTC
-	TRBV4-1	-	TRBJ1-4	CASSLPINEKLFF	TGCGCCAGCAGCCTGCCTATTAATGAAAAACTGTTTTTT
TRBD1	TRBV7-9	-	TRBJ1-5	CASSSQTGMNQPQHF	TGTGCCAGCAGCTCACAGACAGGGATGAATCAGCCCCAGCATTTT
TRBD2	TRBV7-2	-	TRBJ2-5	CASSLVRLAFQTQYF	TGTGCCAGCAGCTTAGTCAGACTAGCGTTTCAGACCCAGTACTTC
-	TRBV6-4	-	TRBJ1-2	CASSPLGGNRGYTF	TGTGCCAGCAGTCCCCTAGGTGGGAACAGGGGCTACACCTTC
-	TRBV6-5	-	TRBJ2-5	CASQRGGTQYF	TGTGCCAGCCAAAGGGGCGGGACCCAGTACTTC
-	TRBV5-1	-	TRBJ2-7	CASSFNPTGEQYF	TGCGCCAGCAGCTTTAACCCCACGGGGGAGCAGTACTTC
-	TRBV10-2	-	TRBJ2-4	CASSDGHIVGLAKNIQYF	TGCGCCAGCAGTGACGGACACATCGTAGGTCTAGCCAAAAACATTCAGTACTTC
TRBD2	TRBV30	-	TRBJ2-1	CAWSPKRGGHGNEQFF	TGTGCCTGGAGTCCGAAACGGGGGGGCCATGGAAATGAGCAGTTCTTC
TRBD1	TRBV7-2	-	TRBJ2-1	CASSQGEIYNEQFF	TGTGCCAGCAGCCAGGGGGAGATCTACAATGAGCAGTTCTTC
TRBD1	TRBV18	once	TRBJ1-1	CASSPPWTGNTEAFF	TGTGCCAGCTCACCACCTTGGACAGGGAACACTGAAGCTTTCTTT
-	TRBV10-1	few	TRBJ2-5	CASSESGQPGTQYF	TGCGCCAGCAGTGAGTCGGGGCAACCGGGGACCCAGTACTTC
-	TRBV29-1	-	TRBJ1-1	CSVGEFGTEAFF	TGCAGCGTTGGGGAGTTCGGCACTGAAGCTTTCTTT
-	TRBV5-4	-	TRBJ1-1	CASSLAGHLNTEAFF	TGTGCCAGCAGCTTGGCCGGACATCTGAACACTGAAGCTTTCTTT
-	TRBV2	-	TRBJ2-4	CASRGGLIIQYF	TGTGCCAGCAGGGGGGGGCTTATCATTCAGTACTTC
-	TRBV9	-	TRBJ2-3	CASSVGIDTQYF	TGTGCCAGCAGCGTAGGTATAGATACGCAGTATTTT
TRBD1	TRBV7-6	-	TRBJ1-5	CASSVQGNQPQHF	TGTGCCAGCAGCGTACAGGGGAATCAGCCCCAGCATTTT
-	TRBV5-8	-	TRBJ1-1	CASSLFTGPMNTEAFF	TGTGCCAGCAGCTTGTTCACAGGCCCCATGAACACTGAAGCTTTCTTT
-	TRBV10-1	once	TRBJ1-4	CASSEEQVDEKLFF	TGCGCCAGCAGTGAAGAACAGGTCGATGAAAAACTGTTTTTT